A single sample is the source of the 21 T cell receptor beta chains below, sequenced in a study of shared clonotypes between healthy human individuals. Sequenced by immunoSEQ multiplex PCR; TCRdb stores in-frame clones only, minus some. The sample lists about 690,000 clones, about 92% occurring once. The sequenced material came from memory CD8+ T cells from PBMCs. Subset denoted: CD45RO+ cells pooled with CCR7-negative TemRA cells. The receptors come from a man aged 18 to 30 in good health. Some clones in this sample may be carry-over from other donors' samples.

The rearrangement joins TRBV28 to TRBJ2-5; 8 nucleotides agree with TRBD1. The J segment lost 5 bases and the V segment lost 6 bases, leaving 11 bases of the junction unmatched. The CDR3 is made up of 15 amino acids. Germline V gene data show CDR1 as MDHEN and CDR2 as SYDVKM. CDR3 protein: CASSLRQGWGETQYF. CDR3 sequence (DNA): TGTGCCAGCAGCCTCCGACAGGGGTGGGGGGAGACCCAGTACTTC.

A remark on this clone: Within the sample, other DNA sequences also encode this same CDR3. The rearrangement joins TRBV19 to TRBJ1-5, with D maybe TRBD1 (5 bases). Germline V lookup: CDR1 LNHDA, CDR2 SQIVND (reference sequence). The CDR3 has 14 residues. V gave up 3 bases and J gave up 3 bases, with 9 bases separating them. CDR3 bases: TGTGCCAGTAGTATCAGGGATTTCAATCAGCCCCAGCATTTT. Translating it yields CASSIRDFNQPQHF.

V is TRBV5-4 and J is TRBJ2-1; D might be TRBD1 (6 bases). The CDR3 runs to 14 residues. V was trimmed by 2 bases and J by 10 bases, leaving 16 bases between them. The germline V gene has CDR1 SGHNT and CDR2 YYREEE (reference sequence). The CDR3 nucleotides read TGTGCCAGCAGCTTCGTGGTTGGGGGCGGGGAGCAGTTCTTC. As protein: CASSFVVGGGEQFF. The full variable domain, rest sourced from reference TRBV5-4 and TRBJ2-1, is ETGVTQSPTHLIKTRGQQVTLRCSSQSGHNTVSWYQQALGQGPQFIFQYYREEENGRGNFPPRFSGLQFPNYSSELNVNALELDDSALYLCASSFVVGGGEQFFGPGTRLTVL.

This rearrangement joins TRBV27 to TRBJ1-1; perhaps TRBD1 as D (5 bases). The CDR3 has 13 amino acids. Trimming left V 5 bases short and J 1 base short, with 8 bases between. Per germline, CDR1 MNHEY and CDR2 SMNVEV (reference sequence). The CDR3 DNA reads as TGTGCCAGCAGTATCGGGGGGAACACTGAAGCTTTCTTT. Translated: CASSIGGNTEAFF.

The CDR3 protein is CASSQGQGRVFF. The DNA of the CDR3 is TGCGCCAGCAGCCAAGGACAGGGAAGGGTGTTTTTT. The chain recombines TRBV4-1 with TRBJ2-2; 7 bases are shared with TRBD1. Germline V gene sequence: CDR1 MGHRA, CDR2 YSYEKL. The CDR3 sequence is 12 residues long. V was pared by 1 base and J by 15 bases, with 5 bases of the junction left unmatched.

The genes are TRBV28 and TRBJ1-1; no clear D gene. Germline-derived CDR1 and CDR2 are MDHEN and SYDVKM. With 4 bases removed from V and 2 bases from J, the gap between germline ends came to 14 bases. The CDR3 is 15 amino acids. CDR3 residues: CASSSPPATNTEAFF. Written as DNA, the CDR3 is TGTGCCAGCAGTTCTCCACCAGCGACTAACACTGAAGCTTTCTTT.

The V and J genes are TRBV4-1 and TRBJ2-5; D could derive from TRBD1 or TRBD2 (5 bases each). The CDR3 is 15 amino acids. Germline loops: CDR1 MGHRA, CDR2 YSYEKL. Trimming took off 0 bases at V and 5 bases at J, with 13 bases between the two ends. CDR3 sequence reads: CASSQEEGLGETQYF. As DNA, the CDR3 is TGCGCCAGCAGCCAAGAAGAGGGGTTGGGGGAGACCCAGTACTTC.

The V call is TRBV28, the J call TRBJ2-7; TRBD1 matches 7 bases. V dropped 5 bases and J dropped 3; count of bases not matched to a gene: 10. Germline assignment: CDR1 MDHEN and CDR2 SYDVKM. This CDR3 has 15 amino acids. The CDR3 reads CASSILRDSHYEQYF. The CDR3 nucleotides are TGTGCCAGCAGTATTCTACGGGACAGCCACTACGAGCAGTACTTC.

As to this clone: The identical CDR3 is also encoded by other nucleotide sequences in the sample. The genes are TRBV9 and TRBJ2-3, with D perhaps matching TRBD2 (5 bases). V was clipped by 0 bases and J by 2 bases, with 7 bases between them. Germline V CDR1 and CDR2: SGDLS, YYNGEE. The CDR3 length is 14 residues. The CDR3 region has the DNA TGTGCCAGCAGCGTAGTGGGAGCCACAGATACGCAGTATTTT. Translating it yields CASSVVGATDTQYF. The full variable domain, completed using reference TRBV9 and TRBJ2-3, is DSGVTQTPKHLITATGQRVTLRCSPRSGDLSVYWYQQSLDQGLQFLIQYYNGEERAKGNILERFSAQQFPDLHSELNLSSLELGDSALYFCASSVVGATDTQYFGPGTRLTVL.

This sequence joins TRBV6-6 and TRBJ1-1, with 9 bases matching TRBD1. This CDR3 contains 14 residues. Germline CDR1 is MNHNY and CDR2 is SVGAGI (reference sequence). Germline trimming cut 4 bases from V and 3 bases from J; bases unmatched to any gene: 3. CDR3 residues: CASSSRTGDTEAFF. Written as DNA, the CDR3 is TGTGCCAGCAGTTCTCGGACAGGGGACACTGAAGCTTTCTTT.

This sequence joins TRBV7-9 and TRBJ2-1; perhaps TRBD2 as D (6 bases). Trimming left V 5 bases short and J 7 bases short, with 18 bases between. CDR3 length: 15 residues. Germline loops: CDR1 SEHNR, CDR2 FQNEAQ (reference sequence). CDR3 sequence: CASSRSGGTLNEQFF. CDR3 nucleotide sequence: TGTGCCAGCAGCCGCTCTGGAGGGACGTTAAATGAGCAGTTCTTC.

The rearrangement joins TRBV5-4 to TRBJ2-2; D possibly uses TRBD1 or TRBD2 (6 bases each). The CDR3 extends over 15 amino acids. CDR1 is SGHNT and CDR2 is YYREEE in the germline V gene (reference sequence). The V gene lost 7 bases and the J gene lost 0 bases, with 13 bases spanning the gap. CDR3 DNA: TGTGCCAGCGGGGGGCAAACTACGAACACCGGGGAGCTGTTTTTT. This translates into CASGGQTTNTGELFF.

This clone was observed once. The rearrangement uses TRBV4-2 and TRBJ1-5; D is perhaps TRBD1 (5 bases). There are 14 residues in the CDR3. Germline-derived CDR1 and CDR2 are LGHNA and YNFKEQ. The V gene lost 2 bases and the J gene lost 5 bases, with 10 bases spanning the gap. The CDR3 sequence: CASSQLEGDQPQHF. In nucleotides, the CDR3 is TGTGCCAGCAGCCAACTGGAAGGGGATCAGCCCCAGCATTTT.

V is TRBV30 and J is TRBJ1-1; tentative D call: TRBD1 (5 bases). The V and J ends lost 7 bases and 7 bases respectively, with 19 bases between them. Germline V lookup: CDR1 GTSNPN, CDR2 SVGIG (reference sequence). The CDR3 totals 13 residues. The CDR3 is CASRLGGVLEAFF. Here the CDR3 DNA reads TGTGCCTCAAGGTTGGGGGGAGTGCTTGAAGCTTTCTTT.

This clone has at least ten counts. Here the CDR3 reads CASSIVSSYEQYF. CDR3 in DNA: TGTGCCAGTAGTATAGTAAGCAGCTACGAGCAGTACTTC. The chain carries TRBV19 and TRBJ2-7; D is unclear. With 1 base removed from V and 3 bases from J, the gap between germline ends came to 7 bases. The length of the CDR3 is 13 residues. The germline V gene has CDR1 LNHDA and CDR2 SQIVND (reference sequence).

The chain recombines TRBV9 with TRBJ2-7, with D unresolved. The CDR3 covers 14 residues. Trimming removed 1 base from V and 2 bases from J, with 10 bases in between. In germline, CDR1 is SGDLS, CDR2 YYNGEE. The CDR3 reads CASSVTGLTYEQYF. The CDR3 DNA reads TGTGCCAGCAGCGTAACGGGCCTAACCTACGAGCAGTACTTC.

The chain is built from TRBV5-1 and TRBJ2-1; D might be TRBD2 (6 bases). Germline values: CDR1 SGHRS, CDR2 YFSETQ. Trimming pared 6 bases from V and 6 bases from J, leaving 13 bases between. The CDR3 is 13 residues long. The DNA for the CDR3 is TGCGCCAGCACGGTCTGGGGAGGCAATGAGCAGTTCTTC. Its translation: CASTVWGGNEQFF.

This rearrangement joins TRBV9 to TRBJ2-3; D not resolved. Germline assignment: CDR1 SGDLS and CDR2 YYNGEE. Trimming removed 0 bases at V and 6 bases at J, with 8 bases between. CDR3 size: 13 residues. The CDR3 spells CASSVGRRDTQYF. CDR3 sequence (DNA): TGTGCCAGCAGCGTAGGAAGGCGGGATACGCAGTATTTT.

As for this clone: This sample also contains other DNA sequences that code for the same CDR3. V and J are TRBV7-3 and TRBJ2-1; 8 positions match TRBD2. Germline V lookup: CDR1 SGHTA, CDR2 FQGTGA. Losses at the gene ends were 5 bases for V and 4 bases for J; bases not matched to a gene: 4. The length of the CDR3 is 14 residues. CDR3 DNA: TGTGCCAGCAGCCCCGCGGGAGGATACAATGAGCAGTTCTTC. Translated: CASSPAGGYNEQFF.

V is TRBV28 and J is TRBJ2-1; TRBD2 is a possible D gene (5 bases). Trimming shortened V by 2 bases and J by 5 bases, and 13 bases separated the two germline ends. Germline V gene data show CDR1 as MDHEN and CDR2 as SYDVKM. The CDR3 spans 15 residues. CDR3: CASSLGSGMHNEQFF. The CDR3 nucleotides read TGTGCCAGCAGTTTAGGTTCGGGGATGCACAATGAGCAGTTCTTC.

The rearrangement joins TRBV28 to TRBJ2-6; 16 bases are a match to TRBD2. Germline V gene sequence: CDR1 MDHEN, CDR2 SYDVKM. Losses at the gene ends were 4 bases for V and 0 bases for J; bases not matched to a gene: 12. CDR3 size: 22 residues. CDR3 residues: CASSSGGLAGGPENSGANVLTF. The CDR3 nucleotides read TGTGCCAGCAGTTCAGGGGGACTAGCGGGAGGGCCGGAGAACTCTGGGGCCAACGTCCTGACTTTC. Looking up the rest from reference TRBV28 and TRBJ2-6 gives the full variable domain: DVKVTQSSRYLVKRTGEKVFLECVQDMDHENMFWYRQDPGLGLRLIYFSYDVKMKEKGDIPEGYSVSREKKERFSLILESASTNQTSMYLCASSSGGLAGGPENSGANVLTFGAGSRLTVL.